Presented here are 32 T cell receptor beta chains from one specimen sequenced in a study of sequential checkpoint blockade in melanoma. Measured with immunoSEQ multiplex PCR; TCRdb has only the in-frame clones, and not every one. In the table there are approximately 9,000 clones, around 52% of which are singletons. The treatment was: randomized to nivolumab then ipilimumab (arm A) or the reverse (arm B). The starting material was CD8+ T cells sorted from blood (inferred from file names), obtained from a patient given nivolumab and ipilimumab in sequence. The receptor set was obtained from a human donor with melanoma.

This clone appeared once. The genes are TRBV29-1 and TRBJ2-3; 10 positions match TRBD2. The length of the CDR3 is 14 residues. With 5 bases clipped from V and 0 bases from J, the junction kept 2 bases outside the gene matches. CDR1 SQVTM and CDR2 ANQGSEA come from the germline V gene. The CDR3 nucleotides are TGCAGCGTTTTAGCGGGAGGAAGCACAGATACGCAGTATTTT. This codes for CSVLAGGSTDTQYF.

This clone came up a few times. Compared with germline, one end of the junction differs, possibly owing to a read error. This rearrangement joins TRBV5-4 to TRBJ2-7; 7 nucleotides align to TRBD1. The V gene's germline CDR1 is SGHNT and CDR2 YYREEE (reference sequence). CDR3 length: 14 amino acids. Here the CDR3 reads CASSQGLETGQQYF. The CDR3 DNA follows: TGCGCCAGCAGCCAAGGATTGGAGACAGGGCAACAGTACTTC.

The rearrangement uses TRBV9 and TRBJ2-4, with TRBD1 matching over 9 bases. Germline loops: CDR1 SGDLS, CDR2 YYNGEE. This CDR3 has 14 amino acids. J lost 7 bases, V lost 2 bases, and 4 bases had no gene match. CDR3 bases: TGTGCCAGCAGCGTGGGGACAGGGAGGAACATTCAGTACTTC. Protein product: CASSVGTGRNIQYF.

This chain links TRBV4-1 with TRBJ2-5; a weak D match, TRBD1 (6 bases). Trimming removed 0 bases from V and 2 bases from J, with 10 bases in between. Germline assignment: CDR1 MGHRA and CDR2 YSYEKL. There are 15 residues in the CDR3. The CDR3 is CASSQDNRAQETQYF. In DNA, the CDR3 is TGCGCCAGCAGCCAAGATAACAGGGCTCAAGAGACCCAGTACTTC.

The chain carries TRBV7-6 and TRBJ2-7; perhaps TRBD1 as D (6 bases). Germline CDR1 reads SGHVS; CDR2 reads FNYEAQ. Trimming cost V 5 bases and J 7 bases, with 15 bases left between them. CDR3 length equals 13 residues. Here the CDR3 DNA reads TGTGCCAGCAGCCCCGCCCCAGGGGTAGAGCAGTACTTC. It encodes CASSPAPGVEQYF.

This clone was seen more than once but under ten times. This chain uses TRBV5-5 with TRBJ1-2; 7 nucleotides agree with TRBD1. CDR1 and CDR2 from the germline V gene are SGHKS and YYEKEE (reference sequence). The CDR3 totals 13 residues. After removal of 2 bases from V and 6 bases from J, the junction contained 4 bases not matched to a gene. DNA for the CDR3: TGTGCCAGCAGCTTAGGGGGCACGGATGGCTACACCTTC. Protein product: CASSLGGTDGYTF.

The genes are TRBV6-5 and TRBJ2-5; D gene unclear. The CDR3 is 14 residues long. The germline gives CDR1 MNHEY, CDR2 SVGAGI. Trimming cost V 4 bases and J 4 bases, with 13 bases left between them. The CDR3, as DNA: TGTGCCAGCAGTTCCTTTATAGTCACAGAGACCCAGTACTTC. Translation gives CASSSFIVTETQYF.

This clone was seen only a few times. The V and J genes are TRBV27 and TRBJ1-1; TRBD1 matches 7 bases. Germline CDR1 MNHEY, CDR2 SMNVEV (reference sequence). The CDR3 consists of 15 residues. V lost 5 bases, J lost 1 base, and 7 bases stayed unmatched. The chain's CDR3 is CASSTQRTGNTEAFF. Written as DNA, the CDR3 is TGTGCCAGCAGTACCCAGAGGACAGGGAACACTGAAGCTTTCTTT.

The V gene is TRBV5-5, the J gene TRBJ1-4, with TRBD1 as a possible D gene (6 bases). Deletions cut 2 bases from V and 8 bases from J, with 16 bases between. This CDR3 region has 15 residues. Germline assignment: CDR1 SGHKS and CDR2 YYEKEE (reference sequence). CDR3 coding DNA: TGTGCCAGCAGCTTAACAGGCCCTGGGGGCGAAAAACTGTTTTTT. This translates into CASSLTGPGGEKLFF.

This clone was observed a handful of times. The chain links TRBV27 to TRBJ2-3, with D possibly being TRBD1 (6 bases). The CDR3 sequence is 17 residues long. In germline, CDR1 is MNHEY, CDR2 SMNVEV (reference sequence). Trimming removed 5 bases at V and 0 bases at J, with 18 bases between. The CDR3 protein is CASSPSSGDTSTDTQYF. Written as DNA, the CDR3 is TGTGCCAGCAGTCCCTCCTCAGGGGATACTAGCACAGATACGCAGTATTTT.

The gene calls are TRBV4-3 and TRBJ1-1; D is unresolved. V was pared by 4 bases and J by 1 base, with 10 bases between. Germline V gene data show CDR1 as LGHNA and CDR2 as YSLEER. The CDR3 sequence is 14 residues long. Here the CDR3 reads CASSRDLGNTEAFF. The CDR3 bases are TGCGCCAGCAGCCGCGACCTAGGGAACACTGAAGCTTTCTTT.

The CDR3 spells CASSLRNSPLHF. CDR3 in DNA: TGTGCCAGCAGCTTACGGAATTCACCCCTCCACTTT. The chain links TRBV7-6 to TRBJ1-6; no definite D call. Germline CDR1 SGHVS, CDR2 FNYEAQ. Trimming left V 2 bases short and J 7 bases short, with 3 bases between. The CDR3 contains 12 residues. The whole variable domain, remainder taken from reference TRBV7-6 and TRBJ1-6, is GAGVSQSPRYKVTKRGQDVALRCDPISGHVSLYWYRQALGQGPEFLTYFNYEAQQDKSGLPNDRFSAERPEGSISTLTIQRTEQRDSAMYRCASSLRNSPLHFGNGTRLTVT.

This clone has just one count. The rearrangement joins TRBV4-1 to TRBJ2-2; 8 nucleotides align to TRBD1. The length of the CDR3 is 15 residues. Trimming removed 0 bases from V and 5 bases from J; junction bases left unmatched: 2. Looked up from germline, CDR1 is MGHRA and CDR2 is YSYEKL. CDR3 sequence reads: CASSQDRTGTGELFF. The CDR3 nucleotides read TGCGCCAGCAGCCAAGACAGGACAGGGACCGGGGAGCTGTTTTTT.

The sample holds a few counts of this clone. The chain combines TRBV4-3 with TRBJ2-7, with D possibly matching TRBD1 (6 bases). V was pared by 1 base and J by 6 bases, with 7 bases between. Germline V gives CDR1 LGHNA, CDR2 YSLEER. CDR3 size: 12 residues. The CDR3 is CASSQVGAEQYF. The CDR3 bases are TGCGCCAGCAGCCAAGTGGGGGCCGAGCAGTACTTC.

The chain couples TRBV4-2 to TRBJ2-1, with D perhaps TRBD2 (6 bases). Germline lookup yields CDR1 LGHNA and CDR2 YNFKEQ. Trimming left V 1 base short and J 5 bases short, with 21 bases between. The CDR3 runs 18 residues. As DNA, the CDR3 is TGTGCCAGCAGCCAAGTCCCCCCGGAGGGTCCTTTTAACAATGAGCAGTTCTTC. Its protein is CASSQVPPEGPFNNEQFF.

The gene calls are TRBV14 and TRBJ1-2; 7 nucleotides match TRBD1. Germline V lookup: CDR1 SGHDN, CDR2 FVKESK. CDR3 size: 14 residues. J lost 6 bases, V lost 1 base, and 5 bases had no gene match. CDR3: CASSQGVDRDGYTF. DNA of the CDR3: TGTGCCAGCAGCCAAGGGGTTGACAGGGATGGCTACACCTTC.

The CDR3 region is CASSLDQPGAKNIQYF. CDR3 DNA sequence: TGCGCCAGCAGCTTGGATCAACCGGGAGCCAAAAACATTCAGTACTTC. The V call is TRBV5-1, the J call TRBJ2-4; D gene unclear. Trimming removed 0 bases from V and 0 bases from J, with 10 bases in between. Germline CDR1 and CDR2: SGHRS and YFSETQ. The CDR3 is made up of 16 amino acids. Drawing the rest from reference TRBV5-1 and TRBJ2-4, the complete variable domain is KAGVTQTPRYLIKTRGQQVTLSCSPISGHRSVSWYQQTPGQGLQFLFEYFSETQRNKGNFPGRFSGRQFSNSRSEMNVSTLELGDSALYLCASSLDQPGAKNIQYFGAGTRLSVL.

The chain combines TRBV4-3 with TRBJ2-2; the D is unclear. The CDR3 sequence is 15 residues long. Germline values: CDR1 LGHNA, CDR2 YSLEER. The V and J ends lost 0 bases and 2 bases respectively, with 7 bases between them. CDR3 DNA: TGCGCCAGCAGCCAAGATCGTAGTAACACCGGGGAGCTGTTTTTT. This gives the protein CASSQDRSNTGELFF.

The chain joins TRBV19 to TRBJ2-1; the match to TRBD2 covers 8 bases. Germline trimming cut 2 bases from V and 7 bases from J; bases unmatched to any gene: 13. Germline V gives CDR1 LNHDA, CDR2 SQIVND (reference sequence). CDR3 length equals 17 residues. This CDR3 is CASSIRIERELVNEQFF. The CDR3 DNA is TGTGCCAGTAGTATAAGAATTGAGCGGGAGCTCGTGAATGAGCAGTTCTTC.

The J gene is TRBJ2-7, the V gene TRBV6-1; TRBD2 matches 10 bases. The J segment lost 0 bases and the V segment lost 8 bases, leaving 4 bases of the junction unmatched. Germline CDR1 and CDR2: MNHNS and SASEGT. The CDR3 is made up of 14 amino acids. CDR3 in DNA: TGTGCCAGCGGCTGGACTAGCGGCTCCTACGAGCAGTACTTC. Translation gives CASGWTSGSYEQYF.

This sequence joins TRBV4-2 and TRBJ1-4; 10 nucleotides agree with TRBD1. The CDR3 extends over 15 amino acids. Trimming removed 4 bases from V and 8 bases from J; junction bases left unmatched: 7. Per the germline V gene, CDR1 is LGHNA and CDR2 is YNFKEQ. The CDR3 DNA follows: TGTGCCAGCAGCCCCGGACAGGGGGATACGGAAAAACTGTTTTTT. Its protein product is CASSPGQGDTEKLFF.

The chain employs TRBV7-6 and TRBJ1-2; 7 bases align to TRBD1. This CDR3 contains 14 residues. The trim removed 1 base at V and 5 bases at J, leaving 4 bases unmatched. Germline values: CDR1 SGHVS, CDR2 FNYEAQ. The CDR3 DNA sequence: TGTGCCAGCAGCTTAGACCGACAGGGTTATGGCTACACCTTC. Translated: CASSLDRQGYGYTF.

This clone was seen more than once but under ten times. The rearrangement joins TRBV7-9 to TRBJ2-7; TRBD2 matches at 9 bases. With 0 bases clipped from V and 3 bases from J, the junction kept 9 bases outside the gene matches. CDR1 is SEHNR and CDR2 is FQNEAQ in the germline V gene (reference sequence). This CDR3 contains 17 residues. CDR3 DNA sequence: TGTGCCAGCAGCTTAGCAGCCAGCGGGGGGCCGTTCTACGAGCAGTACTTC. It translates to CASSLAASGGPFYEQYF.

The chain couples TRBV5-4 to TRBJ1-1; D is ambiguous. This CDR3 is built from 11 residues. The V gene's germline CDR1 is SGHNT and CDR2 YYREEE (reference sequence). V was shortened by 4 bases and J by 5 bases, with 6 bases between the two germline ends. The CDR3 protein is CASSRGTEAFF. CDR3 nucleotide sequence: TGTGCCAGCAGCCGAGGTACTGAAGCTTTCTTT. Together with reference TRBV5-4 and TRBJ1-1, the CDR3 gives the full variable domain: ETGVTQSPTHLIKTRGQQVTLRCSSQSGHNTVSWYQQALGQGPQFIFQYYREEENGRGNFPPRFSGLQFPNYSSELNVNALELDDSALYLCASSRGTEAFFGQGTRLTVV.

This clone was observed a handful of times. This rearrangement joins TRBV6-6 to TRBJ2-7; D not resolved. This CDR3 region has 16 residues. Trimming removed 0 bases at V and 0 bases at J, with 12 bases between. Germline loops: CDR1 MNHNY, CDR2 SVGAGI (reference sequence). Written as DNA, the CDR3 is TGTGCCAGCAGTTACTCCTTACGCGCCAACTCCTACGAGCAGTACTTC. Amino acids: CASSYSLRANSYEQYF.

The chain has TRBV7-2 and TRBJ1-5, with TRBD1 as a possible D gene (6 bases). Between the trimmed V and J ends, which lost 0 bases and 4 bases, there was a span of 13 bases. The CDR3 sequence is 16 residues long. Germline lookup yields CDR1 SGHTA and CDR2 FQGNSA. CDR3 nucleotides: TGTGCCAGCAGCTTAGCGGGGCAGGGGCCTAATCAGCCCCAGCATTTT. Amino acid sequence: CASSLAGQGPNQPQHF.

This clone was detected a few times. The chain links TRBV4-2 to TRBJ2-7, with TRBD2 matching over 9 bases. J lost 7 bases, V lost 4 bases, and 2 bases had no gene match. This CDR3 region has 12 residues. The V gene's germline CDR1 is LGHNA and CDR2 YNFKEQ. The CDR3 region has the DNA TGTGCCAGCAGCCTAGCGGGGGAAGAGCAGTACTTC. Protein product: CASSLAGEEQYF.

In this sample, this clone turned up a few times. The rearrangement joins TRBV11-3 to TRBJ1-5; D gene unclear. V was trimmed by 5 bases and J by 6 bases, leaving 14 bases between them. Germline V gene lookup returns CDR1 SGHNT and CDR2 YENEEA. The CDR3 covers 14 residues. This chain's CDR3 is CASSAGGSSQPQHF. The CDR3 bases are TGTGCCAGCAGCGCGGGCGGGTCTAGTCAGCCCCAGCATTTT. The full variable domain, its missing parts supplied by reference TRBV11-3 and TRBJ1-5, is EAGVVQSPRYKIIEKKQPVAFWCNPISGHNTLYWYLQNLGQGPELLIRYENEEAVDDSQLPKDRFSAERLKGVDSTLKIQPAELGDSAVYLCASSAGGSSQPQHFGDGTRLSIL.

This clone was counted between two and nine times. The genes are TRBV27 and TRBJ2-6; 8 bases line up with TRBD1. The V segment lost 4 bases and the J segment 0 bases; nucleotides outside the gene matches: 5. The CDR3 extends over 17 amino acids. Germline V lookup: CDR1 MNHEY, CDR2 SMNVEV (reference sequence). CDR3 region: CASSSGGPLSGANVLTF. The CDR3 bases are TGTGCCAGCAGTTCAGGGGGCCCCCTCTCTGGGGCCAACGTCCTGACTTTC.

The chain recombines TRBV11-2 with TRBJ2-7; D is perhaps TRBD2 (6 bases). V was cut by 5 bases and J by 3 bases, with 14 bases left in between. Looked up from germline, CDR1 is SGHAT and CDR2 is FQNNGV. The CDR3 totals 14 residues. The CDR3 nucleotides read TGTGCCAGCAGCCACCTTGGGGGGAGCTACGAGCAGTACTTC. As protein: CASSHLGGSYEQYF. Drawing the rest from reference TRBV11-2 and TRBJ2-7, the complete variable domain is EAGVAQSPRYKIIEKRQSVAFWCNPISGHATLYWYQQILGQGPKLLIQFQNNGVVDDSQLPKDRFSAERLKGVDSTLKIQPAKLEDSAVYLCASSHLGGSYEQYFGPGTRLTVT.

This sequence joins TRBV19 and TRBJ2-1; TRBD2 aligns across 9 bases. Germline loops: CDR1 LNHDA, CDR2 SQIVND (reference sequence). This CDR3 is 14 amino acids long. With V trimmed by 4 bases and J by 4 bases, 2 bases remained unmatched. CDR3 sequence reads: CASSSGGGYNEQFF. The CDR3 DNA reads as TGTGCCAGTAGTAGCGGGGGGGGTTACAATGAGCAGTTCTTC.

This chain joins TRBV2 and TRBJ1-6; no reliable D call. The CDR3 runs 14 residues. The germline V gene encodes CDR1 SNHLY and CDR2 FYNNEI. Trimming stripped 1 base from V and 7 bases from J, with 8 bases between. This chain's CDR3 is CASSEDGSNSPLHF. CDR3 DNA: TGTGCCAGCAGTGAAGACGGGTCGAATTCACCCCTCCACTTT.